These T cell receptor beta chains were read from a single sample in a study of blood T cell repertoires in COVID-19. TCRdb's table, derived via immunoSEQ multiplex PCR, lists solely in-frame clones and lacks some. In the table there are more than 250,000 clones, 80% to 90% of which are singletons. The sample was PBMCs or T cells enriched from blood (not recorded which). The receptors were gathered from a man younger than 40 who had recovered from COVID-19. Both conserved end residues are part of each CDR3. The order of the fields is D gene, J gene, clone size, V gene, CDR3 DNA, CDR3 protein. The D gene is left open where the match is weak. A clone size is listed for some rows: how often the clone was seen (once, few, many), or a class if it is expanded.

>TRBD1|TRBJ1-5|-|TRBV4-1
TGCGCCAGCAGCCAAGTATCCTACACACAGGGGAATCAGCCCCAGCATTTT
CASSQVSYTQGNQPQHF
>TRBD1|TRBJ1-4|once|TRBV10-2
TGCGCCAGCAGGGACACAGGGGGCGCGGCTAATGAAAAACTGTTTTTT
CASRDTGGAANEKLFF
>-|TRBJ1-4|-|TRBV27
TGTGCCAGCAGTTTCTCGGGCGGGGATGAAAAACTGTTTTTT
CASSFSGGDEKLFF
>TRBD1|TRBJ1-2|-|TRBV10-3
TGTGCCATCAGCAGGGGACAGCAAAACTATGGCTACACCTTC
CAISRGQQNYGYTF
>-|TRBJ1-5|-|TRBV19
TGTGCCAGTAGTATCCTTCCGAAGACAGATTACTATCAGCCCCAGCATTTT
CASSILPKTDYYQPQHF
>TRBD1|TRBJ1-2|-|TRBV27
TGTGCCAGCAGTCCCCTTTACCACAGGGGGCGGGACTATGGCTACACCTTC
CASSPLYHRGRDYGYTF
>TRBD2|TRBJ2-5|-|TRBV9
TGTGCCAGCAGCGGCGGGGGGCAGGGGAGAGAGACCCAGTACTTC
CASSGGGQGRETQYF
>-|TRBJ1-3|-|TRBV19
TGTGCCAGTAGCCTCGGACAGGGAAACACCATATATTTT
CASSLGQGNTIYF
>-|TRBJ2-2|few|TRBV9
TGTGCCAGCAGCGTAGGAGGGAGTCCCTCCGGGGAGCTGTTTTTT
CASSVGGSPSGELFF
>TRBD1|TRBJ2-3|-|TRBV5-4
TGTGCCAGCAGCTTCGCGGACAGGGGGCCGGATACGCAGTATTTT
CASSFADRGPDTQYF
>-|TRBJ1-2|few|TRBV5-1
TGCGCCAGCAGCTTAACCGGGACACCGTACGGCTACACCTTC
CASSLTGTPYGYTF
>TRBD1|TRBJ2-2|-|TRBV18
TGTGCCAGCTCACCTGGAGGGACAGGGGCTGTTGGCGGGGAGCTGTTTTTT
CASSPGGTGAVGGELFF
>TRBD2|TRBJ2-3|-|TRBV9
TGTGCCAGCAGCGTCACTAGCGGGGGGGCCCCGAGCACAGATACGCAGTATTTT
CASSVTSGGAPSTDTQYF
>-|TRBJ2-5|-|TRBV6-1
TGTGCCAGCAGTGAATTGTCAGCGACTGGAGAGACCCAGTACTTC
CASSELSATGETQYF
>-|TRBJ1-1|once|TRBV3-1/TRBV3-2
TGTGCCAGCAGCCAAGGTGGCCTTATGAACACTGAAGCTTTCTTT
CASSQGGLMNTEAFF
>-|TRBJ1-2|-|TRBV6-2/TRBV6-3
TGTGCCAGCAGTTATGGAGGGGCCATTGGGGGCTACACCTTC
CASSYGGAIGGYTF
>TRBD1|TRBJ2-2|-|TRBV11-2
TGTGCCAGCAGACAGGGGGCGCACACCGGGGAGCTGTTTTTT
CASRQGAHTGELFF
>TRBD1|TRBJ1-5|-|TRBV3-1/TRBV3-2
TGTGCCAGCAGCCAAGAATCAGGGGGTAGCAATCAGCCCCAGCATTTT
CASSQESGGSNQPQHF
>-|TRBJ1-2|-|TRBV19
TGTGCCAGTACGGAGGGTACGCTCGGCACCTATGGCTACACCTTC
CASTEGTLGTYGYTF
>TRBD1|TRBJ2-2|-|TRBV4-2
TGTGCCAGCAGCCCCGGAGACAGGGGGCAAACCGGGGAGCTGTTTTTT
CASSPGDRGQTGELFF
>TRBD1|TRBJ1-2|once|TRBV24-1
TGTGCCACCAGTGGCGCCCGGGACAGGGGCGTGAGCTACACCTTC
CATSGARDRGVSYTF
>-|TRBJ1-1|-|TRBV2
TGTGCCAGCAAGTTAGGGGGTTTCACTGAAGCTTTCTTT
CASKLGGFTEAFF
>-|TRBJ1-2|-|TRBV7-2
TGTGCCAGTACAGGGTCTCGGGGCTACACCTTC
CASTGSRGYTF
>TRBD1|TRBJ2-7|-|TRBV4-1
TGCGCCAGCAGCCAAGATCGGGACAGCGCTCTCGAGCAGTACTTC
CASSQDRDSALEQYF
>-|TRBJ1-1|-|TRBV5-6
TGTGCCAGCAGCTGGGAGACGACAGGTTCCCCCAACACTGAAGCTTTCTTT
CASSWETTGSPNTEAFF
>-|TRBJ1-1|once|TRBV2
TGTGCCAGCAGCGCTATGGGACACGTTGAAGCTTTCTTT
CASSAMGHVEAFF
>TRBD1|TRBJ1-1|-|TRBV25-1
TGTGCCAGCAGGCTCCCAGGGGGCACTGAAGCTTTCTTT
CASRLPGGTEAFF
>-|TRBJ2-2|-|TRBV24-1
TGTGCCACCAGTGACTGGGGACAGAACACCGGGGAGCTGTTTTTT
CATSDWGQNTGELFF
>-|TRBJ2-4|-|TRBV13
TGTGCCAGCAGCCGACAGGGAGGTACCAAAAACATTCAGTACTTC
CASSRQGGTKNIQYF
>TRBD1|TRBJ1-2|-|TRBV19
TGTGCCAGTAGCCTGACCTGGGGACAGGCCCCCTATGGCTACACCTTC
CASSLTWGQAPYGYTF
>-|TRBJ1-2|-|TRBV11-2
TGTGCCAGCAGCTTAAAGGCGGGGAGAGGCTATGGCTACACCTTC
CASSLKAGRGYGYTF